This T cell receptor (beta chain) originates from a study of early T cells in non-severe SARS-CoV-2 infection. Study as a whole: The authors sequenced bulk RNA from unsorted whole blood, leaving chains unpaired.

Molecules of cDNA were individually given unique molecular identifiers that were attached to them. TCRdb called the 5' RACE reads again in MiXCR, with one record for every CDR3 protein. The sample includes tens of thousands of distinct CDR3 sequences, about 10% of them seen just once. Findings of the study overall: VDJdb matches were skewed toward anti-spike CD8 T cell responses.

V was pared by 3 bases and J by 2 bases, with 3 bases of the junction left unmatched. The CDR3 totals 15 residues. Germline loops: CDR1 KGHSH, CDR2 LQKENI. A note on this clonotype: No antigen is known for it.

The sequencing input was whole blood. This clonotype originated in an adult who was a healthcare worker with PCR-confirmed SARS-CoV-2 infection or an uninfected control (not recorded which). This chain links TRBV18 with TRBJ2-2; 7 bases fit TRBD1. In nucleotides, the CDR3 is TGTGCCAGCTCACCGAGACAGGGCAACACCGGGGAGCTGTTTTTT. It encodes CASSPRQGNTGELFF.